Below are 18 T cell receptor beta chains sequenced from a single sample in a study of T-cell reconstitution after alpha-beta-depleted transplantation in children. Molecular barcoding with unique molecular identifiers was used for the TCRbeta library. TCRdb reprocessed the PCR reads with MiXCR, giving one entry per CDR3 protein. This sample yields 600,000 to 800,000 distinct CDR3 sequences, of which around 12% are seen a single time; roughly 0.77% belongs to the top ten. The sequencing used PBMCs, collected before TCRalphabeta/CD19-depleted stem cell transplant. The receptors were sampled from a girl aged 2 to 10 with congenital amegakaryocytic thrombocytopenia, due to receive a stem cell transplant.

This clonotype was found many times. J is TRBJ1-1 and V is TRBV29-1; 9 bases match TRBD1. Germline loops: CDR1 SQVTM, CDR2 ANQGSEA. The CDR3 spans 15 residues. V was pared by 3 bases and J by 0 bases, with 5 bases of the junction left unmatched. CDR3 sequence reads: CSVDGQGSMNTEAFF. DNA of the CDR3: TGCAGCGTTGATGGACAGGGGAGCATGAACACTGAAGCTTTCTTT.

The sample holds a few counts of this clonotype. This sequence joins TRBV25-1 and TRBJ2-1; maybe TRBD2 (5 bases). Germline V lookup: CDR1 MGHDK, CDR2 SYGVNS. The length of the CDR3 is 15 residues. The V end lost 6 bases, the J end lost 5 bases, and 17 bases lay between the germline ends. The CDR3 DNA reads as TGTGCCAGCAGCGAGGGTATAGGCACTGACAATGAGCAGTTCTTC. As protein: CASSEGIGTDNEQFF.

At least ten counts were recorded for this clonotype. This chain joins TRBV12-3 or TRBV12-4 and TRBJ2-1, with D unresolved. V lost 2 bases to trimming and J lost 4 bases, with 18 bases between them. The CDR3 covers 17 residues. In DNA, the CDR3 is TGTGCCAGCAGTTTAAGAGTATCGGGTTCCTCGTACAATGAGCAGTTCTTC. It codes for CASSLRVSGSSYNEQFF.

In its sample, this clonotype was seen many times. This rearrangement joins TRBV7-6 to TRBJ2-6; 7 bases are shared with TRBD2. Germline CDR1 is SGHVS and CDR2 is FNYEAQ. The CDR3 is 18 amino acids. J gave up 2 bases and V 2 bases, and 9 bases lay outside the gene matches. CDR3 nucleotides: TGTGCCAGCAGCTTATTAAGAAGCGGGATAACTGGGGCCAACGTCCTGACTTTC. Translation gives CASSLLRSGITGANVLTF.

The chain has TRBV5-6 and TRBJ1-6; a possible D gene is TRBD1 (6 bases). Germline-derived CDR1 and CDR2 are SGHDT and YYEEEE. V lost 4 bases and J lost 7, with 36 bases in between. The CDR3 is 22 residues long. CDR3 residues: CASSGTDSKEVAQWVENSPLHF. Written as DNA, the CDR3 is TGTGCCAGCAGCGGAACGGACAGTAAAGAGGTAGCCCAATGGGTGGAAAATTCACCCCTCCACTTT.

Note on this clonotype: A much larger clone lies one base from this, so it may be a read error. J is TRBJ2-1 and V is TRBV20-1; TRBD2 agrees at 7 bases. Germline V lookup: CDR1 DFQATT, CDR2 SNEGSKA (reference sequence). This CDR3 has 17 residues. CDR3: CCASSPPSGPTRDEQFF. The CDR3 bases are TGCTGTGCTAGTTCCCCTCCTAGCGGACCAACGAGGGATGAGCAGTTCTTC.

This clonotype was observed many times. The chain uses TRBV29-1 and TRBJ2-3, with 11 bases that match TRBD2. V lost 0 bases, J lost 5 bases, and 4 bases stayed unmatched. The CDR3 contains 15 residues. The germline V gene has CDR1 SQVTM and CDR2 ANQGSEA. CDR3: CSVEDQLAGVDTQYF. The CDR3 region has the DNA TGCAGCGTTGAAGATCAACTAGCGGGAGTAGATACGCAGTATTTT.

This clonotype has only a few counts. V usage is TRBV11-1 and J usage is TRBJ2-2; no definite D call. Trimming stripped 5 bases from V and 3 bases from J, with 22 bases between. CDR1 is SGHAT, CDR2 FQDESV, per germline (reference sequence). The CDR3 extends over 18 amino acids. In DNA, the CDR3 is TGTGCCAGCAGCCTCACCGCGGTCAGGTCCCCGGACACCGGGGAGCTGTTTTTT. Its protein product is CASSLTAVRSPDTGELFF.

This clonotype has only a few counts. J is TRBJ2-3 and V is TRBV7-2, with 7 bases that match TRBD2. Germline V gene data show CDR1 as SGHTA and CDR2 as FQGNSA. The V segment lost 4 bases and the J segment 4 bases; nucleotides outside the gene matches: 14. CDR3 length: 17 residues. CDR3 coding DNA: TGTGCCAGCAGCTCCGCTCTAGCGGACCCTTCGGCAGATACGCAGTATTTT. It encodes CASSSALADPSADTQYF.

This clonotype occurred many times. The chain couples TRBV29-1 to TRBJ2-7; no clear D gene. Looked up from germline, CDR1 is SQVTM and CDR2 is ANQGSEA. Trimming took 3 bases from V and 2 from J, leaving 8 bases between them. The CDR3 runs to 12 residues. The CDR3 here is CSVELAAYEQYF. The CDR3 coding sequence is TGCAGCGTTGAGTTGGCAGCCTACGAGCAGTACTTC.

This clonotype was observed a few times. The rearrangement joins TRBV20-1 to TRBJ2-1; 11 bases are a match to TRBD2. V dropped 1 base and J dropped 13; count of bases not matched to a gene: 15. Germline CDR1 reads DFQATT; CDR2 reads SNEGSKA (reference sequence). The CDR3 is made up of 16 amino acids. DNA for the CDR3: TGCAGTGCTAGAGGAGTAGCGGGAGGGAGGTGGCCTAGTCAGTTCTTC. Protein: CSARGVAGGRWPSQFF.

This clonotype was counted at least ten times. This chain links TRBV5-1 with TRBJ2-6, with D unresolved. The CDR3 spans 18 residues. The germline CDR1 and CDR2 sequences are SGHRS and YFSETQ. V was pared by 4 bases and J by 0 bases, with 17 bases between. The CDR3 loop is CASSTYPFTLSGANVLTF. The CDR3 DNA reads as TGCGCCAGCAGCACCTACCCATTTACCCTCTCTGGGGCCAACGTCCTGACTTTC. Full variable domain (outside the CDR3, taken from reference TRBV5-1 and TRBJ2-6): KAGVTQTPRYLIKTRGQQVTLSCSPISGHRSVSWYQQTPGQGLQFLFEYFSETQRNKGNFPGRFSGRQFSNSRSEMNVSTLELGDSALYLCASSTYPFTLSGANVLTFGAGSRLTVL.

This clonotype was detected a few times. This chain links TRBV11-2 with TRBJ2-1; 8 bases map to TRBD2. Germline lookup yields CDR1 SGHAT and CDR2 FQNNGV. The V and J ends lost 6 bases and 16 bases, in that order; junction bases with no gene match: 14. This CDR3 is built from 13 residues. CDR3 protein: CASRSPPGLGDFF. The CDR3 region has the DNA TGTGCCAGCAGATCACCTCCGGGACTAGGCGATTTCTTC.

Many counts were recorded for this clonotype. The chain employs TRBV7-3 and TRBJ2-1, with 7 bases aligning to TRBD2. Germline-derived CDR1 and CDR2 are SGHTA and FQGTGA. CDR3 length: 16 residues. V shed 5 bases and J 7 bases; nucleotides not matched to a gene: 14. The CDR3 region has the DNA TGTGCCAGCAGCCTGGCGGGCGGGAGTTTTAGAAATGAGCAGTTCTTC. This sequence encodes CASSLAGGSFRNEQFF.

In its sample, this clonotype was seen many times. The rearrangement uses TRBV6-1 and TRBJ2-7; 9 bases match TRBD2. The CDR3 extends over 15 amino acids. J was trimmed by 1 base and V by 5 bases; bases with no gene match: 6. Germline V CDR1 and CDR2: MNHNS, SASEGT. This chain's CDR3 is CASSRPGLASYEQYF. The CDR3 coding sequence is TGTGCCAGCAGTCGCCCGGGACTAGCATCCTACGAGCAGTACTTC.

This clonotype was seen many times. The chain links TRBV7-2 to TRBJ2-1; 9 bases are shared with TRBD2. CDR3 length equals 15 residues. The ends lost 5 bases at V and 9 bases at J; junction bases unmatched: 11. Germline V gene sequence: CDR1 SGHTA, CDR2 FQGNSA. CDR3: CASSPVGTSLAEQFF. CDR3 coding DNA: TGTGCCAGCAGCCCAGTTGGGACTAGCTTGGCTGAGCAGTTCTTC.

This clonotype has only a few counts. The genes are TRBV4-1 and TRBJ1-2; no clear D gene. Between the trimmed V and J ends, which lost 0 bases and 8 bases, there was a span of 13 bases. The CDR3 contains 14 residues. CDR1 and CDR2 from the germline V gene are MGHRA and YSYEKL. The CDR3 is CASSQEKGPWGYTF. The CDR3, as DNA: TGCGCCAGCAGCCAAGAAAAGGGCCCGTGGGGCTACACCTTC.

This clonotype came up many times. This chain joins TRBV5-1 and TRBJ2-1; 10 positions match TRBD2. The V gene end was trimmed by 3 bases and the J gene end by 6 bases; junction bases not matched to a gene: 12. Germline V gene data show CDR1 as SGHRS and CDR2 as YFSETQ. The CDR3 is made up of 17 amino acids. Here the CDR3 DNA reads TGCGCCAGCAGCTCCTACTTACTAGCGGGATGGGCCAATGAGCAGTTCTTC. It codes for CASSSYLLAGWANEQFF.